A selection of T cell receptor beta chains follows, all from one sample in a study of cytomegalovirus exposure and HLA in healthy donors. Libraries were prepared by immunoSEQ multiplex PCR; TCRdb keeps only in-frame clonotypes and omits some of them. The sample has some 87,000 clones; 60% to 80% are singletons. Sequenced input: PBMCs. The receptors here all came from a middle-aged woman in good health and CMV-seropositive. Both conserved end residues are part of each CDR3. A clone size is listed for some rows: how often the clone was seen (once, few, many), or a class if it is expanded.

TRBJ1-2 | NA | TRBV6-4 | CASSPDRTGGRGYTF
TRBJ2-1 | NA | TRBV6-5 | CASSWQPSSHEQFF
TRBJ2-3 | NA | TRBV5-1 | CASSLEIRQGVGRTDTQYF
TRBJ2-5 | NA | TRBV5-1 | CASSFHQGEETQYF
TRBJ2-1 | few | TRBV7-9 | CASSLQRHEQFF
TRBJ2-7 | NA | TRBV2 | CASRKQGPTYEQYF
TRBJ2-7 | NA | TRBV29-1 | CSVEEWLAGEQYF
TRBJ1-5 | NA | TRBV18 | CASSPGQGNQPQHF
TRBJ2-2 | NA | TRBV6-5 | CASRGQGNTGELFF
TRBJ2-7 | once | TRBV7-2 | CASSGSSGPSSYEQYF
TRBJ1-1 | NA | TRBV4-2 | CASSQMGGGLGSGAEAFF
TRBJ1-3 | NA | TRBV30 | CAWSVRGAGNTIYF
TRBJ1-2 | NA | TRBV6-5 | CASFYLGQGGGYTF
TRBJ2-7 | NA | TRBV6-1 | CASSDRSLVLSEQYF
TRBJ1-5 | NA | TRBV28 | CASANRGPVSQPQHF
TRBJ2-5 | NA | TRBV7-9 | CASSLPGQETQYF
TRBJ2-2 | few | TRBV6-5 | CASSLLAFSGELFF
TRBJ2-5 | NA | TRBV5-1 | CASSLGGGETQYF
TRBJ1-5 | NA | TRBV18 | CASSPSPGQQNQPQHF
TRBJ2-5 | NA | TRBV7-2 | CASSLDHWGPGHRQETQYF
TRBJ2-3 | NA | TRBV5-1 | CASSSRVADTQYF
TRBJ2-3 | NA | TRBV7-3 | CASSPSGTSGAEDTQYF
TRBJ2-1 | NA | TRBV14 | CASRKRTGGNEQFF
TRBJ1-5 | NA | TRBV2 | CASRPKTGGDSNQPQHF
TRBJ2-7 | few | TRBV7-2 | CASSLGRVEEQYF
TRBJ1-4 | few | TRBV29-1 | CSVARQGGFLFF
TRBJ1-1 | NA | TRBV29-1 | CSVEVDRGITEAFF
TRBJ2-7 | NA | TRBV7-8 | CASSPRTSGVRMDYEQYF
NA | NA | TRBV7-2 | CASSERTGTSYEQYF
TRBJ2-7 | NA | TRBV1 | CTSSLLAGPYEQYF
TRBJ2-5 | NA | TRBV29-1 | CSVEASQGQETQYF
TRBJ2-7 | few | TRBV30 | CAWNSGGSHEQYF
TRBJ1-1 | once | TRBV7-6 | CASSLDFGNTEAFF
TRBJ2-1 | few | TRBV2 | CASTPGTTINEQFF
TRBJ1-1 | NA | TRBV6-1 | CASSEAGRRGAFF
TRBJ2-5 | NA | TRBV29-1 | CSVETSGRAGETQYF
TRBJ1-5 | few | TRBV7-6 | CASSWTGVANQPQHF
TRBJ2-1 | NA | TRBV7-9 | CASSSTSSGGPYNEQFF
TRBJ2-1 | NA | TRBV7-8 | CASSSKRYEQFF